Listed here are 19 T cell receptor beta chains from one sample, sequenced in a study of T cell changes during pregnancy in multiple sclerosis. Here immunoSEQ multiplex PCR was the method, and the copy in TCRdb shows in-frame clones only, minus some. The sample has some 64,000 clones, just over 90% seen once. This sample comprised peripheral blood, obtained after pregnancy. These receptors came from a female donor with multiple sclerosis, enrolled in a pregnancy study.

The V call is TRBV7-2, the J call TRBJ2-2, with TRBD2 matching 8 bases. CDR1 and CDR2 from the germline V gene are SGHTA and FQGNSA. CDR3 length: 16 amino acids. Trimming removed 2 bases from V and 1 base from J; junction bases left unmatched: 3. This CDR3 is CASSLFGGGNTGELFF. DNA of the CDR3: TGTGCCAGCAGCTTATTCGGGGGGGGGAACACCGGGGAGCTGTTTTTT.

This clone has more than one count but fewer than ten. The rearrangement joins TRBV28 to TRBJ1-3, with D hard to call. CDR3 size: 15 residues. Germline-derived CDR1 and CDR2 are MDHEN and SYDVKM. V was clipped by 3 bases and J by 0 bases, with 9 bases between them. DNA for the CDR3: TGTGCCAGCAGTTTGAGGTCTTCCTCTGGAAACACCATATATTTT. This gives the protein CASSLRSSSGNTIYF. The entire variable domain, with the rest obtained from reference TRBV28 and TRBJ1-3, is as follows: DVKVTQSSRYLVKRTGEKVFLECVQDMDHENMFWYRQDPGLGLRLIYFSYDVKMKEKGDIPEGYSVSREKKERFSLILESASTNQTSMYLCASSLRSSSGNTIYFGEGSWLTVV.

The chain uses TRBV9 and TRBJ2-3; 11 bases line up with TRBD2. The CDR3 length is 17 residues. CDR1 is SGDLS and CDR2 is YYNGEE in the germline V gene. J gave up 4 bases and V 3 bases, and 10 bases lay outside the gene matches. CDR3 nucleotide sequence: TGTGCCAGCAGCGCTAGAGGGCTAGCGGGAGGTGCAGATACGCAGTATTTT. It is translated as CASSARGLAGGADTQYF.

The DNA for the CDR3 is TGCGCCAGCAAAAGGAACAGCGGCCCCTACGAGCAGTACTTC. Translation: CASKRNSGPYEQYF. The chain links TRBV10-1 to TRBJ2-7; D is possibly TRBD2 (5 bases). CDR1 WNHNN and CDR2 SYGVQD come from the germline V gene (reference sequence). This CDR3 has 14 residues. The germline V and J ends were trimmed by 7 bases and 2 bases, with 15 bases remaining between them.

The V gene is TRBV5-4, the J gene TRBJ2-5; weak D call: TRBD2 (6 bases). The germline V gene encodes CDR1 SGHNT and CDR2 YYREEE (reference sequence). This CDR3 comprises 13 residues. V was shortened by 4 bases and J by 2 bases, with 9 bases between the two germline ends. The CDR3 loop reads CASSDRGQETQYF. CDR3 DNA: TGTGCCAGCAGCGACCGGGGGCAAGAGACCCAGTACTTC.

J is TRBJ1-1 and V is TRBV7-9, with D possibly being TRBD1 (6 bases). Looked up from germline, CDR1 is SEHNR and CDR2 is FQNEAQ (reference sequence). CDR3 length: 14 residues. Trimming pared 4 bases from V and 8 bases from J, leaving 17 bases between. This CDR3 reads CASSSYGQPPEAFF. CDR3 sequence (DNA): TGTGCCAGCAGCTCCTACGGACAGCCCCCCGAAGCTTTCTTT.

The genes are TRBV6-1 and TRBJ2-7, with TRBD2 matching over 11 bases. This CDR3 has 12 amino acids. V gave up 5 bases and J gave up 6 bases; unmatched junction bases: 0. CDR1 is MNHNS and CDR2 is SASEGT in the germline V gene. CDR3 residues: CASSTSGSEQYF. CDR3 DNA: TGTGCCAGCAGTACTAGCGGGAGCGAGCAGTACTTC.

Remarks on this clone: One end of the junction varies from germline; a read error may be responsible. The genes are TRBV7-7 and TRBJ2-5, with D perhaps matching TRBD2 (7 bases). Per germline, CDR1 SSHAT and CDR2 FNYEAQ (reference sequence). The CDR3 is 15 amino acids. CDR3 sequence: CASSLVGGRGETQYF. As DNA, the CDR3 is TGTGCTAGCAGCTTAGTGGGGGGGCGCGGGGAGACCCAGTACTTC. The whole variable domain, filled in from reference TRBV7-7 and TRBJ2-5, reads GAGVSQSPRYKVTKRGQDVTLRCDPISSHATLYWYQQALGQGPEFLTYFNYEAQPDKSGLPSDRFSAERPEGSISTLTIQRTEQRDSAMYRCASSLVGGRGETQYFGPGTRLLVL.

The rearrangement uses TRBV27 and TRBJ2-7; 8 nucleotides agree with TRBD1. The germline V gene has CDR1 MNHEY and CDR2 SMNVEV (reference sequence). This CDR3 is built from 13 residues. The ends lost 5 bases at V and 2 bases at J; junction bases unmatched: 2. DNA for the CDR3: TGTGCCAGCAGTGGACAGGGACCCTACGAGCAGTACTTC. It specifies CASSGQGPYEQYF.

CDR3 nucleotides: TGTGCCAGCAGTTACTCGGCCCTAGCGGCCTACGAGCAGTACTTC. Translating gives CASSYSALAAYEQYF. The rearrangement links TRBV6-5 to TRBJ2-7; the match to TRBD2 covers 7 bases. Germline-derived CDR1 and CDR2 are MNHEY and SVGAGI. Losses at the gene ends were 0 bases for V and 2 bases for J; bases not matched to a gene: 4. The CDR3 length is 15 residues.

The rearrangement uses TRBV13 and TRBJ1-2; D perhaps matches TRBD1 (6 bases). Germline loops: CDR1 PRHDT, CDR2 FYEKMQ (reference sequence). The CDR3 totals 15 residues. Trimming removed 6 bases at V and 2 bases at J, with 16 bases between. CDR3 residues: CASSRQGPLNYGYTF. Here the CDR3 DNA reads TGTGCCAGCAGTCGTCAGGGGCCCCTCAACTATGGCTACACCTTC.

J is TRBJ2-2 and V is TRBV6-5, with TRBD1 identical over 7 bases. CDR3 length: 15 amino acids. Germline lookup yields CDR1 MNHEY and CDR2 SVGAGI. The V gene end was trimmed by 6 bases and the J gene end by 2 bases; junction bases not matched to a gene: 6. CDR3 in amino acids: CASRFQGGNTGELFF. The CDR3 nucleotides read TGTGCCAGCAGATTTCAAGGGGGCAACACCGGGGAGCTGTTTTTT.

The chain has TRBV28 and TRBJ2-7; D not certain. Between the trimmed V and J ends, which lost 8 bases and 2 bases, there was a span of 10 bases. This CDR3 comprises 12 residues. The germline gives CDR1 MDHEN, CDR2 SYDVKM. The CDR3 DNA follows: TGTGCCAGCGGGCAACCAGCCTACGAGCAGTACTTC. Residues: CASGQPAYEQYF.

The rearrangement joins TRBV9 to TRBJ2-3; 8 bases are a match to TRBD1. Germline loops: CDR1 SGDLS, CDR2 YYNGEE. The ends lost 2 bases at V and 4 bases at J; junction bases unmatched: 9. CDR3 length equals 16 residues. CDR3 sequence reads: CASSVSTGGGADTQYF. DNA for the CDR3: TGTGCCAGCAGCGTCAGTACAGGGGGTGGTGCAGATACGCAGTATTTT.

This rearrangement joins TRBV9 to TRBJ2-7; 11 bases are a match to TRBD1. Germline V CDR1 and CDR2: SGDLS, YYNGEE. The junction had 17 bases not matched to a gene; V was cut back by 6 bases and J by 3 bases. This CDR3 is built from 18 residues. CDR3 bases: TGTGCCAGCATCGGACAGGGGGCGCCTCGGGAGGGAAACTACGAGCAGTACTTC. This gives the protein CASIGQGAPREGNYEQYF.

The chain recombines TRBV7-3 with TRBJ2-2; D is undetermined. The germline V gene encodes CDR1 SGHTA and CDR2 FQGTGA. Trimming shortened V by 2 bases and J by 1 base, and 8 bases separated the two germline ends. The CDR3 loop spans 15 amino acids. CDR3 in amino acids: CASSLGGENTGELFF. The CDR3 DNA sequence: TGTGCCAGCAGCTTAGGCGGAGAGAACACCGGGGAGCTGTTTTTT.

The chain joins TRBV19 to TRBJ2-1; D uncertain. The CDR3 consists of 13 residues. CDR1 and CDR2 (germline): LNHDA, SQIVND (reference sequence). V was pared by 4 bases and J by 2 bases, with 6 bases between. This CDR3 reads CASSNPTYNEQFF. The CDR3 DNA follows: TGTGCCAGTAGTAATCCCACCTACAATGAGCAGTTCTTC.

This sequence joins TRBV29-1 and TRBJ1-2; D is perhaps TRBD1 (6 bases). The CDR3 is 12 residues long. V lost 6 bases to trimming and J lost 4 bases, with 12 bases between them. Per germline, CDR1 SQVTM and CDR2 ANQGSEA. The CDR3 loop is CSVIRDTYGYTF. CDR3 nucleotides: TGCAGCGTAATCCGGGACACCTATGGCTACACCTTC. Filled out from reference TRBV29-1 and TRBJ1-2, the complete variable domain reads SAVISQKPSRDICQRGTSLTIQCQVDSQVTMMFWYRQQPGQSLTLIATANQGSEATYESGFVIDKFPISRPNLTFSTLTVSNMSPEDSSIYLCSVIRDTYGYTFGSGTRLTVV.

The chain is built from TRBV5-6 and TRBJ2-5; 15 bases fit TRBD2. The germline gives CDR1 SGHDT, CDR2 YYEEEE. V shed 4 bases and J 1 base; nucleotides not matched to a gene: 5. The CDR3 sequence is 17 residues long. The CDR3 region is CASSPGLAGGPQETQYF. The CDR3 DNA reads TGTGCCAGCAGCCCGGGACTAGCGGGAGGCCCCCAAGAGACCCAGTACTTC.